This entry lists 25 T cell receptor beta chains sequenced from one sample in a study of blood T cells in healthy people across ages (dated by TCRdb to 2013 to 2016). Receptor libraries were prepared by 5' RACE. Sequencing was carried out with an Illumina HiSeq 2500. A second PCR of 7 to 11 cycles was performed with a sample-barcoded 5' primer and a J-beta primer mix. TCRdb reanalyzed the raw reads on its own, using fastp at Q25 for trimming and MiXCR for clone calling, and kept in-frame beta chains. Rows are unified per CDR3 protein, each entry keeping the most common DNA and genes. For this sample there are fewer than 2,000,000 distinct CDR3 sequences; about 35% appear just once. The top ten clonotypes cover about 10% of the sample. Sequencing was performed on blood. The source of these receptors is a woman in her twenties or thirties in good health.

In its sample, this clonotype was seen a few times. V is TRBV6-1 and J is TRBJ2-1, with 9 nucleotides matching TRBD1. This CDR3 spans 20 amino acids. V shed 0 bases, J shed 6 bases, and the junction held 18 bases outside the gene matches. CDR1 and CDR2 from the germline V gene are MNHNS and SASEGT. Written as DNA, the CDR3 is TGTGCCAGCAGTGAAGCCTTTATACAAACCGGGACAGGGACCTTCAATGAGCAGTTCTTC. This sequence encodes CASSEAFIQTGTGTFNEQFF.

The chain uses TRBV6-5 and TRBJ2-1, with 7 bases aligning to TRBD1. Trimming at V came to 6 bases and at J to 4 bases, leaving 12 bases not matched to a gene. Germline CDR1 is MNHEY and CDR2 is SVGAGI. The CDR3 is 16 amino acids. The CDR3 DNA reads as TGTGCCAGCAGCTTAGGACCGGGACAGTCTTACAATGAGCAGTTCTTC. This gives the protein CASSLGPGQSYNEQFF.

There are a few counts of this clonotype. V is TRBV11-2 and J is TRBJ2-7; TRBD1 is a possible D gene (6 bases). Trimming took off 0 bases at V and 1 base at J, with 13 bases between the two ends. CDR3 length: 16 residues. Germline assignment: CDR1 SGHAT and CDR2 FQNNGV. CDR3: CASSLDLDRESYEQYF. DNA of the CDR3: TGTGCCAGCAGCTTAGATTTGGACAGAGAGTCCTACGAGCAGTACTTC. The variable domain in full, completed from reference TRBV11-2 and TRBJ2-7, reads EAGVAQSPRYKIIEKRQSVAFWCNPISGHATLYWYQQILGQGPKLLIQFQNNGVVDDSQLPKDRFSAERLKGVDSTLKIQPAKLEDSAVYLCASSLDLDRESYEQYFGPGTRLTVT.

This chain links TRBV4-1 with TRBJ1-4; D possibly corresponds to TRBD1 (6 bases). The CDR3 length is 15 residues. Trimming pared 3 bases from V and 8 bases from J, leaving 16 bases between. Germline CDR1 reads MGHRA; CDR2 reads YSYEKL. The DNA for the CDR3 is TGCGCCAGCAGCCAGGGGGGGGCAATGCGGGAAAAACTGTTTTTT. This encodes CASSQGGAMREKLFF.

A few counts support this clonotype. This chain links TRBV6-5 with TRBJ1-2, with TRBD1 matching 8 bases. This CDR3 is built from 12 residues. From germline, CDR1 is MNHEY and CDR2 SVGAGI. Trimming removed 6 bases from V and 8 bases from J; junction bases left unmatched: 5. The CDR3 region is CASRPTGEGYTF. CDR3 in DNA: TGTGCCAGCAGACCGACAGGGGAAGGCTACACCTTC.

This chain links TRBV6-6 with TRBJ2-1; 8 bases match TRBD2. CDR3 length: 14 amino acids. Germline V lookup: CDR1 MNHNY, CDR2 SVGAGI (reference sequence). Unmatched junction bases numbered 9, after V lost 9 bases and J lost 5 bases. DNA for the CDR3: TGTGCCAGTACCCCAAAAGCGGGGGACAATGAGCAGTTCTTC. This translates into CASTPKAGDNEQFF.

V is TRBV27 and J is TRBJ2-7; 8 positions agree with TRBD1. Germline assignment: CDR1 MNHEY and CDR2 SMNVEV (reference sequence). V lost 6 bases to trimming and J lost 5 bases; unmatched junction nucleotides: 12. The CDR3 runs 15 residues. DNA for the CDR3: TGTGCCAGCAGCTGGCAGGGGGCCCTGGGCCACGAGCAGTACTTC. It codes for CASSWQGALGHEQYF.

V gene TRBV20-1 combines with J gene TRBJ1-2; no definite D call. Per germline, CDR1 DFQATT and CDR2 SNEGSKA (reference sequence). The CDR3 extends over 14 amino acids. The V gene lost 6 bases and the J gene lost 5 bases, with 19 bases spanning the gap. The CDR3 sequence is CSAKPPGIVYGYTF. CDR3 in DNA: TGCAGTGCCAAACCACCGGGGATCGTTTATGGCTACACCTTC.

The CDR3 reads CASSWGPLGLETQYF. The CDR3 DNA reads TGTGCCAGCAGTTGGGGCCCTTTGGGGCTTGAGACCCAGTACTTC. The gene calls are TRBV5-6 and TRBJ2-5, with a possible D match to TRBD1 (5 bases). The V end was cut by 5 bases, the J end by 5 bases, with 19 bases between. Germline V gene lookup returns CDR1 SGHDT and CDR2 YYEEEE. CDR3 length: 15 residues.

This clonotype has just a few counts. V and J are TRBV6-6 and TRBJ2-5, with D perhaps matching TRBD1 (5 bases). The CDR3 totals 14 residues. CDR1 and CDR2 (germline): MNHNY, SVGAGI (reference sequence). The ends were cut back, 4 bases at V and 3 bases at J, with 12 bases in the middle. In nucleotides, the CDR3 is TGTGCCAGCAGTTTCCCGACAGAAAAAGAGACCCAGTACTTC. It codes for CASSFPTEKETQYF.

The rearrangement joins TRBV6-1 to TRBJ2-1; 7 bases map to TRBD1. Trimming cost V 2 bases and J 5 bases; bases outside gene matches: 9. Germline CDR1 MNHNS, CDR2 SASEGT. The CDR3 spans 16 residues. CDR3 nucleotide sequence: TGTGCCAGCAGTGAACTAAGGGACAGCACCGACAATGAGCAGTTCTTC. Protein: CASSELRDSTDNEQFF.

This clonotype has a handful of counts. This chain joins TRBV7-9 and TRBJ2-1, with 9 bases aligning to TRBD2. J was trimmed by 8 bases and V by 5 bases; bases with no gene match: 7. Germline CDR1 reads SEHNR; CDR2 reads FQNEAQ (reference sequence). The CDR3 length is 14 residues. For the CDR3, the DNA is TGTGCCAGCAGCCCGCCAGCGGGAGGATATGAGCAGTTCTTC. Translation gives CASSPPAGGYEQFF.

This clonotype occurred a few times. The rearrangement joins TRBV6-1 to TRBJ2-1, with a tentative D call TRBD2 (6 bases). Germline V CDR1 and CDR2: MNHNS, SASEGT. The CDR3 sequence is 14 residues long. Trimming cost V 7 bases and J 4 bases, with 14 bases left between them. CDR3 in DNA: TGTGCCAGCAACTTAGCGGCGACATACAATGAGCAGTTCTTC. Protein sequence: CASNLAATYNEQFF.

A few counts support this clonotype. V is TRBV20-1 and J is TRBJ2-5; possibly TRBD2 for D (5 bases). Germline loops: CDR1 DFQATT, CDR2 SNEGSKA (reference sequence). V lost 5 bases and J lost 3, with 13 bases in between. The CDR3 covers 13 residues. CDR3 residues: CSAASLGEETQYF. For the CDR3, the DNA is TGCAGTGCTGCATCTCTGGGAGAAGAGACCCAGTACTTC.

This clonotype was detected a few times. The rearrangement uses TRBV4-1 and TRBJ2-2; 7 positions match TRBD1. J lost 7 bases, V lost 4 bases, and 12 bases had no gene match. The CDR3 is 16 residues long. Germline lookup yields CDR1 MGHRA and CDR2 YSYEKL. The CDR3 nucleotides read TGCGCCAGCAGCCTCGGCGACAGGGCTTCGGGCGGGGAGCTGTTTTTT. Residues: CASSLGDRASGGELFF.

V and J are TRBV6-6 and TRBJ2-7, with D perhaps TRBD1 (6 bases). Per the germline V gene, CDR1 is MNHNY and CDR2 is SVGAGI (reference sequence). V gave up 10 bases and J gave up 0 bases, with 19 bases separating them. The CDR3 is 15 residues long. CDR3 in DNA: TGTGCCACTCAACGGACAGTGGGGGCCTCCTACGAGCAGTACTTC. Encoded protein: CATQRTVGASYEQYF.

For this clonotype: The junction and the germline gene differ at one end; a read error may be behind it. V gene TRBV7-9 combines with J gene TRBJ2-7; 7 nucleotides line up with TRBD1. The CDR3 runs to 13 residues. Germline CDR1 and CDR2: SEHNR and FQNEAQ (reference sequence). CDR3 sequence reads: CASRRTGSHEQYF. Here the CDR3 DNA reads TGTGCCAGCAGACGGACAGGCTCCCACGAGCAGTACTTC.

This clonotype was counted many times. This chain joins TRBV7-9 and TRBJ2-1; possibly TRBD1 for D (6 bases). The CDR3 is made up of 13 amino acids. Per germline, CDR1 SEHNR and CDR2 FQNEAQ (reference sequence). Trimming took off 6 bases at V and 8 bases at J, with 14 bases between the two ends. The CDR3 DNA reads TGTGCCAGCAGTCAACAGGGATTCTATGAGCAGTTCTTC. Protein product: CASSQQGFYEQFF.

This clonotype showed up just a few times. The chain joins TRBV14 to TRBJ2-1, with TRBD1 as a possible D gene (5 bases). Germline V gene lookup returns CDR1 SGHDN and CDR2 FVKESK. CDR3 length: 13 amino acids. V gave up 10 bases and J gave up 8 bases, with 18 bases separating them. The CDR3 sequence is CAISQGLMDEQFF. The CDR3 coding sequence is TGTGCCATCTCTCAGGGATTGATGGATGAGCAGTTCTTC. The variable domain in full, completed from reference TRBV14 and TRBJ2-1, reads EAGVTQFPSHSVIEKGQTVTLRCDPISGHDNLYWYRRVMGKEIKFLLHFVKESKQDESGMPNNRFLAERTGGTYSTLKVQPAELEDSGVYFCAISQGLMDEQFFGPGTRLTVL.

The sample holds a few counts of this clonotype. The chain is built from TRBV11-2 and TRBJ2-5; 7 positions agree with TRBD1. Judging by the DNA end, TRBJ2-7 fits better; the J call may be wrong. CDR3 length equals 16 residues. In germline, CDR1 is SGHAT, CDR2 FQNNGV. The CDR3 here is CASSTRLDRASHEQYF. DNA for the CDR3: TGTGCCAGCAGCACCCGACTCGACAGGGCTTCGCACGAGCAGTACTTC.

This clonotype was observed a handful of times. The genes are TRBV20-1 and TRBJ2-1; the match to TRBD1 covers 10 bases. V was pared by 3 bases and J by 5 bases, with 10 bases of the junction left unmatched. CDR3 length: 16 residues. The germline V gene encodes CDR1 DFQATT and CDR2 SNEGSKA (reference sequence). CDR3 in amino acids: CSARTTGGLLNNEQFF. CDR3 DNA sequence: TGCAGTGCTAGGACGACAGGGGGCCTCCTAAACAATGAGCAGTTCTTC.

The chain's CDR3 is CASSEYTSGGGTDTQYF. The DNA of the CDR3 is TGTGCCAGCAGTGAATATACTAGCGGGGGGGGTACAGATACGCAGTATTTT. The chain recombines TRBV6-1 with TRBJ2-3; the match to TRBD2 covers 13 bases. The length of the CDR3 is 17 residues. Germline V gene lookup returns CDR1 MNHNS and CDR2 SASEGT. V trimming: 2 bases; J trimming: 3 bases; junction bases outside the gene matches: 5.

This clonotype was found many times. The junction does not match germline at one end; this may be a read error. This rearrangement joins TRBV7-3 to TRBJ2-1; 7 nucleotides line up with TRBD1. This CDR3 comprises 12 residues. Germline values: CDR1 SGHTA, CDR2 FQGTGA. For the CDR3, the DNA is TGTGCCAGCAGTTTAAACAGGGGTGAGCAGTTCTTC. Encoded protein: CASSLNRGEQFF. The complete variable domain, with remaining parts taken from reference TRBV7-3 and TRBJ2-1, reads GAGVSQTPSNKVTEKGKYVELRCDPISGHTALYWYRQSLGQGPEFLIYFQGTGAADDSGLPNDRFFAVRPEGSVSTLKIQRTERGDSAVYLCASSLNRGEQFFGPGTRLTVL.

The genes are TRBV29-1 and TRBJ1-1, with 7 bases matching TRBD1. The CDR3 loop spans 14 amino acids. After removal of 8 bases from V and 0 bases from J, the junction contained 9 bases not matched to a gene. Germline CDR1 reads SQVTM; CDR2 reads ANQGSEA. The CDR3 loop is CSIVLDRVNTEAFF. The CDR3, as DNA: TGCAGCATTGTACTCGACAGGGTGAACACTGAAGCTTTCTTT.

There are many counts of this clonotype. V usage is TRBV29-1 and J usage is TRBJ2-7, with 8 bases lining up with TRBD1. Germline CDR1 is SQVTM and CDR2 is ANQGSEA. The CDR3 contains 12 residues. V shed 6 bases, J shed 4 bases, and the junction held 5 bases outside the gene matches. In DNA form, the CDR3 reads TGCAGCGTCACAGGGGGAGAGTACGAGCAGTACTTC. Translation gives CSVTGGEYEQYF.